This TCR beta chain was recorded in a study of T-cell memory formation after mild COVID-19. Overall study context: In these data, TCR clusters were largely donor specific.

Study-wide findings and caveats: For contracting clones, CD4+ ones sat mainly in CM and EM, CD8+ in EMRA. Balance between CD4 and CD8 was seen in clones contracting day 15 to 85, and a CD4+ lean was seen in later expanders.

Libraries for TCRalpha and TCRbeta carried sample barcodes and unique molecular identifiers via 5'RACE. TCRdb fed the 5' RACE reads into MiXCR, producing one record per CDR3 protein. The sample includes 200,000 to 300,000 distinct CDR3 sequences, 15% of them seen just once. Of note for this clonotype: Its specificity is not known.

This CDR3 comprises 12 residues. V trimming: 2 bases; J trimming: 8 bases; junction bases outside the gene matches: 2. Germline CDR1 MRHNA, CDR2 SNTAGT. The V gene is TRBV6-4, the J gene TRBJ1-1, with 7 bases aligning to TRBD1. Material: PBMCs or a T cell subset sorted from them (not recorded which). The sequence derives from an adult woman who had mild COVID-19 (a few samples of this study predate the infection). Cell type and time point are not known. The CDR3 is CASSDLTGEAFF. CDR3 bases: TGTGCCAGCAGTGACCTGACAGGGGAAGCTTTCTTT.